A selection of T cell receptor beta chains follows, all from one sample in a study of CD8 T cells in Susac syndrome. MiXCR, run by TCRdb on the immunoSEQ multiplex PCR reads, gives a single entry per CDR3 protein. The table has roughly 190,000 distinct CDR3 sequences, roughly 95% seen once. Sequenced input: CD4+ T cells from PBMCs. The receptors were sampled from a human donor in good health. CDR3s include the opening cysteine and the closing phenylalanine or tryptophan. The D gene is left open where the match is weak. Expanded clones are given a class, and other clones once, few, many or no size at all.

clone size,D gene,J gene,V gene,CDR3 DNA,CDR3 protein
.,TRBD1,TRBJ1-5,TRBV3-1,TGTGCCAGCAGAGGGGGCGGGACAGATCAGCCCCAGCATTTT,CASRGGGTDQPQHF
.,TRBD1,TRBJ1-2,TRBV3-1,TGTGCCAGCAGCCGGGGACAGGGGTTTGGCTACACCTTC,CASSRGQGFGYTF
.,.,TRBJ2-7,TRBV28,TGTGCCAGCGGCGACAACTCCTACGAGCAGTACTTC,CASGDNSYEQYF
.,.,TRBJ2-1,TRBV9,TGTGCCAGCAGCGTACGGTGGGAGTGGAATGAGCAGTTCTTC,CASSVRWEWNEQFF
.,.,TRBJ2-6,TRBV29-1,TGCAGCGTTGGTTCTGGGGGGACTGGGGCCAACGTCCTGACTTTC,CSVGSGGTGANVLTF
.,.,TRBJ1-2,TRBV7-2,TGTGCCAGCAGCTTTAGTGATGGCTACACCTTC,CASSFSDGYTF
once,.,TRBJ2-1,TRBV7-2,TGTGCCAGCAATATCGGGAGCTCCTACAATGAGCAGTTCTTC,CASNIGSSYNEQFF
.,TRBD1,TRBJ2-4,TRBV19,TGTGCCAGTAGACCGGGACAGGGAGATTCCAAGTTGACCAAAAACATTCAGTACTTC,CASRPGQGDSKLTKNIQYF
.,TRBD2,TRBJ2-1,TRBV20-1,TGCAGTGCTAGGCCGGGACTAGCGATCAATGAGCAGTTCTTC,CSARPGLAINEQFF
.,TRBD1,TRBJ1-3,TRBV12-3/TRBV12-4,TGTGCCAGCAGGAACTCGGGACAGGGCAGTGGAAACACCATATATTTT,CASRNSGQGSGNTIYF
.,TRBD2,TRBJ2-7,TRBV9,TGTGCCAGCAGCGTAGGACTAGCGGTCTACGAGCAGTACTTC,CASSVGLAVYEQYF
.,TRBD2,TRBJ2-1,TRBV29-1,TGCAGCGTGGAGGGGGGTACTAGCGGGGTATACAATGAGCAGTTCTTC,CSVEGGTSGVYNEQFF
.,.,TRBJ1-2,TRBV30,TGTGCCTGGAACCCATTGGGGTATGGCTACACCTTC,CAWNPLGYGYTF
.,.,TRBJ2-1,TRBV19,TGTGCCAGTAGTACCCCACAGCAGGGTCACAATGAGCAGTTCTTC,CASSTPQQGHNEQFF
.,.,TRBJ1-1,TRBV4-3,TGCGCCAGCAGCCAAGGTACCGGGGCGCAGGGCACTGAAGCTTTCTTT,CASSQGTGAQGTEAFF
.,TRBD1,TRBJ2-7,TRBV2,TGTGCCAGCAGTGAAGCCCTACAGGGGTACGAGCAGTACTTC,CASSEALQGYEQYF
.,.,TRBJ2-5,TRBV29-1,TGCAGCGTCTTCAGGGTAGAGACCCAGTACTTC,CSVFRVETQYF
.,.,TRBJ1-5,TRBV20-1,TGCAGTGCTAGTGACCCCTGGCGGGGGGACAATCAGCCCCAGCATTTT,CSASDPWRGDNQPQHF
.,.,TRBJ2-7,TRBV29-1,TGCAGCGTCGGGGGTATGGCCTACGAGCAGTACTTC,CSVGGMAYEQYF
.,TRBD1,TRBJ1-5,TRBV3-1,TGTGCCAGCAGCCCCCGGGACAGGGGCAATCAGCCCCAGCATTTT,CASSPRDRGNQPQHF
.,.,TRBJ1-2,TRBV18,TGTGCCAGCTCAGTCACCGCTAACTATGGCTACACCTTC,CASSVTANYGYTF
.,.,TRBJ2-5,TRBV15,TGTGCCACCAGCAGAGGACAGATTCAAGAGACCCAGTACTTC,CATSRGQIQETQYF
.,TRBD2,TRBJ2-3,TRBV2,TGTGCCAGTCTAGCGGGAGGGGATACGCAGTATTTT,CASLAGGDTQYF
.,TRBD1,TRBJ2-2,TRBV24-1,TGTGCCACCGGTAAAGGGGGCCTCGGGACCGGGGAGCTGTTTTTT,CATGKGGLGTGELFF
.,.,TRBJ1-2,TRBV28,TGTGCCAGCAGTTCCAACGACTATGGCTACACCTTC,CASSSNDYGYTF
once,TRBD2,TRBJ2-1,TRBV27,TGTGCCAGCAGTCCAGCGACTAGCGGGAGTGCTGGCAATGAGCAGTTCTTC,CASSPATSGSAGNEQFF
.,.,TRBJ1-1,TRBV5-4,TGTGCCAGCAGCTTGTCGGTTTGGCAGGGTGAGCAGTCGGTCTTT,CASSLSVWQGEQSVF
.,.,TRBJ2-1,TRBV7-9,TGTGCCAGCAGCCTTGGACGCCGCTCCTACAATGAGCAGTTCTTC,CASSLGRRSYNEQFF
.,.,TRBJ2-5,TRBV5-1,TGCGCCAGCAGCTCCCGGGGGACCCAGTACTTC,CASSSRGTQYF